This TCR beta chain was sequenced in a study of tumor-infiltrating lymphocytes in primary liver carcinoma. The CDR3 is made up of 15 amino acids. Germline CDR1 and CDR2: SGHAT and FQNNGV. Study-level findings and limits: Merely some 7.5-25% of top clones spanned all five tumor regions. Against blood, tumors held a significantly higher top-250-clone fraction (p = 0.039).

Investigators took RNA and DNA out together from roughly 21-30 mg of unsorted bulk tissue. Tumor samples uniformly had over 85% viable tumor cells. TCR beta cDNA was made from 400 to 500 ng total RNA with a constant-region primer. Employing slightly modified ARM-PCR, three nested multiplex PCR rounds were run, and these gave rise to the TCR beta libraries. For approximately 11 cycles apiece, the opening two PCR rounds ran with TRBV1-TRBV30 forward primers and a C-beta reverse primer. TCRdb redid the calling of the multiplex PCR reads with MiXCR, one entry per CDR3 protein. The sample includes approximately 110,000 distinct CDR3 sequences, 50% to 80% of them seen just once. Concerning this clonotype: Its antigen is currently unknown. At one boundary the junction diverges from the germline segment, which might be a read error.

The rearrangement uses TRBV11-2 and TRBJ2-7, with TRBD1 identical over 7 bases. Material: liver tumor tissue from sampling region 3. The subset denotes: tumor region T3, left-lateral pole. This sequence originates from a woman aged 55-69 years with primary liver carcinoma and hepatitis B virus infection. CDR3 residues: CASSSVQGSTYEQYF. The CDR3 DNA follows: TGTGCCAGCAGCTCAGTACAGGGGTCCACATACGAGCAGTATTTC. The whole variable domain, filled in from reference TRBV11-2 and TRBJ2-7, reads EAGVAQSPRYKIIEKRQSVAFWCNPISGHATLYWYQQILGQGPKLLIQFQNNGVVDDSQLPKDRFSAERLKGVDSTLKIQPAKLEDSAVYLCASSSVQGSTYEQYFGPGTRLTVT.